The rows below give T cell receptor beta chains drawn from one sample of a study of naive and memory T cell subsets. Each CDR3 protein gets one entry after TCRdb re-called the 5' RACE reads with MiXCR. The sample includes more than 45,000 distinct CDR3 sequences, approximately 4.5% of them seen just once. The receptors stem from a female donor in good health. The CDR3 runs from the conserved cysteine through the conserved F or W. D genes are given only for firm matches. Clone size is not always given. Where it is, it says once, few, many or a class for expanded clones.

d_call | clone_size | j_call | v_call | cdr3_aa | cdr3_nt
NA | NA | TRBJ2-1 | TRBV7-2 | CASSSEGAVINEQFF | TGTGCCAGCAGCTCTGAAGGAGCGGTTATCAATGAGCAGTTCTTC
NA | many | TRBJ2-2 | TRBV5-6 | CASSLAKDRTSSGELFF | TGTGCCAGCAGCTTGGCCAAAGACAGAACTTCCAGCGGGGAGCTGTTTTTT
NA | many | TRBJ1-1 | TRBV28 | CATRKGGSYTEAFF | TGTGCTACGCGGAAGGGAGGGTCGTACACTGAAGCTTTCTTT
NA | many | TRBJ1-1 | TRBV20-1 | CKAEYTEAFF | TGCAAGGCAGAATACACTGAAGCTTTCTTT
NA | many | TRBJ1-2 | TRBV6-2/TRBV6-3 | CASSYEAFGYTF | TGTGCCAGCAGTTACGAGGCCTTTGGCTACACCTTC
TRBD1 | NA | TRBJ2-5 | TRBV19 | CASSRQGSGETQYF | TGTGCCAGTAGCCGACAGGGGAGTGGAGAGACCCAGTACTTC
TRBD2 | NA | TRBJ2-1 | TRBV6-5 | CASSGREANYNEQFF | TGTGCCAGCTCCGGGCGGGAGGCTAACTACAATGAGCAGTTCTTC
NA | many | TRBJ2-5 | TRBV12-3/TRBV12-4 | CASSQQETQYF | TGTGCCAGCAGCCAACAAGAGACCCAGTACTTC
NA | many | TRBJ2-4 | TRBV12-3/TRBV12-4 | CASSFVLPGNIQYF | TGTGCCAGCAGTTTTGTTCTGCCGGGAAACATTCAGTACTTC
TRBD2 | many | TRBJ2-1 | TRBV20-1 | CSASSASSGRVMEFF | TGCAGTGCAAGCTCCGCGTCTAGCGGGAGGGTGATGGAGTTCTTC
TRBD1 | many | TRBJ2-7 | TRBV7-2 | CASSSGGEQYF | TGTGCCAGCAGCTCAGGGGGCGAGCAGTACTTC
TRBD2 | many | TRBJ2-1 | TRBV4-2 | CASSQGAGGPDEQFF | TGTGCCAGCAGCCAAGGAGCGGGAGGGCCCGATGAGCAGTTCTTC
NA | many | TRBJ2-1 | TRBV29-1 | CSVEGESSYNEQFF | TGCAGCGTTGAGGGCGAGAGCTCCTACAATGAGCAGTTCTTC
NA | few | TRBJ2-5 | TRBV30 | CAWSAGRGETQYF | TGTGCCTGGAGTGCCGGCCGGGGCGAGACCCAGTACTTC
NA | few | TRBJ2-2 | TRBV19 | CASNRRGLDTGELFF | TGTGCCAGTAATCGGCGGGGGCTAGACACCGGGGAGCTGTTTTTT
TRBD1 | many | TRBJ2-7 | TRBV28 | CASSIPGTGFYEQYF | TGTGCCAGCAGTATCCCCGGGACAGGGTTTTACGAGCAGTACTTC
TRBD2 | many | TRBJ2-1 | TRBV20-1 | CSAPRAGLVYNEQFF | TGCAGTGCTCCAAGGGCGGGACTAGTGTACAATGAGCAGTTCTTC
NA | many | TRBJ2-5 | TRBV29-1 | CSVEDYALQSGQEETQYF | TGCAGCGTTGAAGATTATGCCTTGCAGTCGGGACAAGAAGAGACCCAGTACTTC
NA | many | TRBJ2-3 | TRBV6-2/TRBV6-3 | CASSSQGRADTQYF | TGTGCCAGCAGTTCTCAGGGGCGCGCAGATACGCAGTATTTT
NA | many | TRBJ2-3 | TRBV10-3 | CAISGDYTQYF | TGTGCCATCAGTGGGGACTATACGCAGTATTTT
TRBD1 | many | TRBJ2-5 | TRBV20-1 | CSARLPDRAETQYF | TGCAGTGCTAGACTACCGGACAGGGCAGAGACCCAGTACTTC
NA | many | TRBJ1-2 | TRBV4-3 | CASSQDIGQRGYTF | TGCGCCAGCAGCCAAGATATCGGACAGCGCGGCTACACCTTC
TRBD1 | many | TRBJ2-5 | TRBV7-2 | CASSYGGQDTETQYF | TGTGCCAGCAGCTATGGGGGACAGGACACAGAGACCCAGTACTTC
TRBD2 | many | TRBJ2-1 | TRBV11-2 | CASSSRLAGVGEQFF | TGTGCCAGCAGCTCCCGACTAGCGGGAGTAGGTGAGCAGTTCTTC
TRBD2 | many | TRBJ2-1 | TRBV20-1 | CSARLAGGLLYNEQFF | TGCAGTGCCAGACTAGCGGGAGGGCTCTTATACAATGAGCAGTTCTTC
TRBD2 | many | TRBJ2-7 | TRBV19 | CASNTGLAGGNEQYF | TGTGCCAGTAATACAGGACTAGCGGGAGGGAACGAGCAGTACTTC
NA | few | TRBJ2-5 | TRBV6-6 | CASSYSGRAETQYF | TGTGCCAGCAGTTACTCGGGGCGCGCAGAGACCCAGTACTTC
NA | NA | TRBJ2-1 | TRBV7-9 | CASSLTGSSYNEQFF | TGTGCCAGCAGCTTAACGGGATCTAGCTACAATGAGCAGTTCTTC
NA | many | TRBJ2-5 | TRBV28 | CASSQAEPQETQYF | TGTGCCAGCAGTCAAGCGGAGCCCCAAGAGACCCAGTACTTC
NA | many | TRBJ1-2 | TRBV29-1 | CSVESDRGGYTF | TGCAGCGTTGAATCGGACAGAGGGGGCTACACCTTC
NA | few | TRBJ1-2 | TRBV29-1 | CSVGGPFRGYTF | TGCAGCGTTGGAGGCCCGTTCCGTGGCTACACCTTC
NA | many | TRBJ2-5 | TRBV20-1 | CSASSADQETQYF | TGCAGTGCTAGCTCAGCGGACCAAGAGACCCAGTACTTC
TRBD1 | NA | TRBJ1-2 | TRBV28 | CAASTSGTGGLYGYTF | TGTGCCGCCAGCACCTCCGGGACAGGAGGCCTCTATGGCTACACCTTC
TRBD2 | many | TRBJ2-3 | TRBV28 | CASLSSGSTDTQYF | TGTGCCAGCTTGTCTAGCGGGAGCACAGATACGCAGTATTTT
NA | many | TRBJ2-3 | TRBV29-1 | CSLGAGDTQYF | TGCAGCCTCGGTGCTGGGGATACGCAGTATTTT
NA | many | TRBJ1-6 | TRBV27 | CASSPNQRDGNSPLHF | TGTGCCAGCAGTCCAAATCAAAGGGACGGTAATTCACCCCTCCACTTT
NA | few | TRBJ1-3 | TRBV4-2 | CASSQGTASGNTIYF | TGTGCCAGCAGCCAAGGGACAGCCTCTGGAAACACCATATATTTT
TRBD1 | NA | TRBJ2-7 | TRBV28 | CASSSADRGTYEQYF | TGTGCCAGCAGTTCCGCGGACAGGGGGACCTACGAGCAGTACTTC
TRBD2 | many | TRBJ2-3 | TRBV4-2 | CASSQDRVAGEADTQYF | TGTGCCAGCAGCCAAGATAGGGTAGCGGGAGAGGCAGATACGCAGTATTTT
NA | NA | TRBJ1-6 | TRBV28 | CASWPGRRNSPLHF | TGTGCCAGCTGGCCGGGCAGGCGTAATTCACCCCTCCACTTT
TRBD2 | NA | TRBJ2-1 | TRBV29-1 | CSVFDLGLAGGNEQFF | TGCAGCGTTTTCGACTTAGGACTAGCGGGAGGGAATGAGCAGTTCTTC
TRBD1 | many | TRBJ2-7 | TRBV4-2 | CASSQERTGYYEQYF | TGTGCCAGCAGCCAAGAAAGGACAGGGTACTACGAGCAGTACTTC
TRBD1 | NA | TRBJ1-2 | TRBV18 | CASSQGTASNYGYTF | TGTGCCAGCTCACAGGGGACAGCTTCTAACTATGGCTACACCTTC
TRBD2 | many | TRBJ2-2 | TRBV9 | CASSVDYGRATGELFF | TGTGCCAGCAGCGTAGATTACGGGAGGGCCACCGGGGAGCTGTTTTTT
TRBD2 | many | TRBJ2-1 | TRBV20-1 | CSASRLAAYNEQFF | TGCAGTGCTAGTAGGCTAGCGGCCTACAATGAGCAGTTCTTC